This passage covers 12 T cell receptor beta chains from one sample sequenced in a study of beta chain features in type 1 diabetes. General study findings and limits: TCRB CDR3s were moderately but significantly shorter in Type 1 diabetes patients in all four CD4+ subsets.

No antigen is known for these receptors. Expressed TCRB transcripts were sequenced because the entire RNA isolate underwent reverse transcription. Clones were read by immunoSEQ multiplex PCR, and TCRdb kept only the in-frame ones, dropping some. Of hundreds of thousands of clones listed, over 13% were seen once; the top ten hold approximately 0.042%. The source material was naive CD4+ T cells from blood. Receptor source: a man in his late teens or twenties with type 1 diabetes.

A few counts support this clone. J is TRBJ1-1 and V is TRBV4-3; possible D gene TRBD1, 6 bases. The CDR3 is 15 amino acids. Trimming cost V 0 bases and J 7 bases, with 15 bases left between them. The germline CDR1 and CDR2 sequences are LGHNA and YSLEER. The CDR3 protein is CASSQEGTLSSEAFF. As DNA, the CDR3 is TGCGCCAGCAGCCAAGAGGGGACACTTTCAAGTGAAGCTTTCTTT.

The chain recombines TRBV29-1 with TRBJ1-1; TRBD1 matches 9 bases. The CDR3 length is 13 residues. With V trimmed by 8 bases and J by 2 bases, 6 bases remained unmatched. Germline loops: CDR1 SQVTM, CDR2 ANQGSEA. The CDR3 loop is CSTGQGRNTEAFF. CDR3 DNA sequence: TGCAGCACCGGACAGGGGAGAAACACTGAAGCTTTCTTT.

This clone was recorded a few times. J is TRBJ1-2 and V is TRBV5-6; D is uncertain. This CDR3 region has 14 residues. V was pared by 1 base and J by 7 bases, with 14 bases between. Germline V lookup: CDR1 SGHDT, CDR2 YYEEEE. The CDR3 reads CASSLWWNQGGYTF. The CDR3, as DNA: TGTGCCAGCAGCTTGTGGTGGAACCAAGGTGGCTACACCTTC.

The chain recombines TRBV7-2 with TRBJ1-4; the D is unclear. V was shortened by 2 bases and J by 7 bases, with 8 bases between the two germline ends. Germline CDR1 SGHTA, CDR2 FQGNSA. The CDR3 is made up of 13 amino acids. The CDR3 region is CASSLPDGEKLFF. The CDR3 DNA reads TGTGCCAGCAGCTTACCCGACGGTGAAAAACTGTTTTTT.

In the case of this clone: The sample carries other DNA sequences with the same CDR3. The chain carries TRBV4-2 and TRBJ2-5; D is unresolved. The CDR3 has 12 residues. CDR1 is LGHNA and CDR2 is YNFKEQ in the germline V gene. V lost 0 bases and J lost 5, with 4 bases in between. The CDR3 is CASSQEGETQYF. CDR3 bases: TGTGCCAGCAGCCAAGAAGGGGAGACCCAGTACTTC.

This chain joins TRBV5-1 and TRBJ1-1; D uncertain. Germline V gives CDR1 SGHRS, CDR2 YFSETQ. The V gene lost 5 bases and the J gene lost 3 bases, with 14 bases spanning the gap. CDR3 length: 14 residues. For the CDR3, the DNA is TGCGCCAGCAGTCAGTATGGGGTTTACACTGAAGCTTTCTTT. Its translation: CASSQYGVYTEAFF.

The chain links TRBV9 to TRBJ2-5; 12 bases align to TRBD2. Germline V gene data show CDR1 as SGDLS and CDR2 as YYNGEE. The CDR3 runs 19 residues. The V segment lost 2 bases and the J segment 2 bases; nucleotides outside the gene matches: 13. CDR3 loop: CASSVGGPGLAGMQETQYF. CDR3 nucleotides: TGTGCCAGCAGCGTCGGAGGCCCTGGACTAGCGGGGATGCAAGAGACCCAGTACTTC.

This clone was detected a few times. The chain combines TRBV7-9 with TRBJ2-6, with unresolved D. CDR1 and CDR2 from the germline V gene are SEHNR and FQNEAQ (reference sequence). Between the trimmed V and J ends, which lost 10 bases and 3 bases, there was a span of 10 bases. CDR3 length: 13 residues. CDR3 nucleotide sequence: TGTGCCACCGATACCGGTGGGGCCAACGTCCTGACTTTC. It yields the protein CATDTGGANVLTF.

The chain carries TRBV30 and TRBJ2-7; 8 bases align to TRBD1. Looked up from germline, CDR1 is GTSNPN and CDR2 is SVGIG (reference sequence). CDR3 length: 18 residues. V was pared by 0 bases and J by 3 bases, with 16 bases of the junction left unmatched. The CDR3: CAWSVRGTGLGLFYEQYF. As DNA, the CDR3 is TGTGCCTGGAGTGTACGCGGGACAGGACTTGGGCTTTTCTACGAGCAGTACTTC.

This clone was counted a few times. The chain uses TRBV18 and TRBJ2-7; no clear D. CDR1 is KGHSH and CDR2 is LQKENI in the germline V gene. Trimming took 5 bases from V and 5 from J, leaving 10 bases between them. The CDR3 extends over 12 amino acids. The CDR3 loop reads CASSLTDHEQYF. For the CDR3, the DNA is TGTGCCAGCTCATTAACGGACCACGAGCAGTACTTC.

This clone was seen just once. The chain employs TRBV9 and TRBJ2-1; D remains unclear. The ends were cut back, 4 bases at V and 5 bases at J, with 22 bases in the middle. CDR1 is SGDLS and CDR2 is YYNGEE in the germline V gene. The CDR3 runs to 17 residues. In DNA, the CDR3 is TGTGCCAGCAGCCCTCCCCCGAGGCACTTCCGGGACAATGAGCAGTTCTTC. It codes for CASSPPPRHFRDNEQFF.

This clone occurred a few times. The rearrangement uses TRBV10-3 and TRBJ2-7; perhaps D is TRBD1 or TRBD2 (5 bases each). The CDR3 runs to 13 residues. Germline lookup yields CDR1 ENHRY and CDR2 SYGVKD. The ends were cut back, 6 bases at V and 4 bases at J, with 13 bases in the middle. The CDR3 loop is CAISGEGTYEQYF. The CDR3 bases are TGTGCCATCAGCGGCGAAGGGACGTACGAGCAGTACTTC.